The 26 T cell receptor beta chains below come from one sample, sequenced in a study of blood T cell repertoires in COVID-19. TCRdb keeps only in-frame clones here, not all; method: immunoSEQ multiplex PCR. The sample shows 210,000 or so clones, around 88% of them seen only once. Source material: peripheral blood. Receptors were obtained from a man aged 18 to 29 with active or convalescent COVID-19.

The V and J genes are TRBV25-1 and TRBJ2-1; 11 bases fit TRBD2. CDR1 MGHDK and CDR2 SYGVNS come from the germline V gene. V shed 6 bases, J shed 4 bases, and the junction held 8 bases outside the gene matches. The CDR3 is 16 residues long. The CDR3: CASSLIAGGEYNEQFF. The CDR3 bases are TGTGCCAGCAGCCTCATAGCGGGAGGGGAGTACAATGAGCAGTTCTTC.

CDR3 nucleotide sequence: TGCGCCAGCAGCTTGGGACAGTATAGCAATCAGCCCCAGCATTTT. Its translation: CASSLGQYSNQPQHF. This chain uses TRBV5-1 with TRBJ1-5; D is perhaps TRBD1 (5 bases). The germline V gene encodes CDR1 SGHRS and CDR2 YFSETQ. This CDR3 is built from 15 residues. V dropped 0 bases and J dropped 0 bases, with 7 bases sitting between them.

The J gene is TRBJ2-7, the V gene TRBV19; TRBD1 aligns across 7 bases. CDR3 length: 15 residues. Germline CDR1 LNHDA, CDR2 SQIVND (reference sequence). V gave up 2 bases and J gave up 3 bases; unmatched junction bases: 7. CDR3 region: CASSINRDSYYEQYF. The CDR3 nucleotides read TGTGCCAGTAGTATAAACCGGGACAGCTACTACGAGCAGTACTTC.

This chain uses TRBV27 with TRBJ1-5, with 8 positions matching TRBD1. Germline lookup yields CDR1 MNHEY and CDR2 SMNVEV (reference sequence). Trimming at V came to 0 bases and at J to 6 bases, leaving 4 bases not matched to a gene. The CDR3 has 15 residues. CDR3 coding DNA: TGTGCCAGCAGTTTATCTCAGGGGGCGGGTCAGCCCCAGCATTTT. Protein sequence: CASSLSQGAGQPQHF.

This chain joins TRBV28 and TRBJ2-5; tentative D call: TRBD1 (6 bases). Trimming took off 4 bases at V and 5 bases at J, with 20 bases between the two ends. CDR3 length: 16 residues. Germline lookup yields CDR1 MDHEN and CDR2 SYDVKM. Here the CDR3 reads CASSWGRGVWDETQYF. The CDR3 DNA reads as TGTGCCAGCAGTTGGGGCAGGGGCGTCTGGGACGAGACCCAGTACTTC.

This chain connects TRBV19 to TRBJ1-5; no clear D. V dropped 8 bases and J dropped 4 bases, with 12 bases sitting between them. Germline V gives CDR1 LNHDA, CDR2 SQIVND (reference sequence). CDR3 length: 13 residues. CDR3 amino acids: CASREGRNQPQHF. CDR3 sequence (DNA): TGTGCCAGTCGTGAGGGAAGAAATCAGCCCCAGCATTTT. Supplemented by reference TRBV19 and TRBJ1-5, the full variable domain reads DGGITQSPKYLFRKEGQNVTLSCEQNLNHDAMYWYRQDPGQGLRLIYYSQIVNDFQKGDIAEGYSVSREKKESFPLTVTSAQKNPTAFYLCASREGRNQPQHFGDGTRLSIL.

This clone was picked up one time. The chain employs TRBV27 and TRBJ2-7, with 11 bases fitting TRBD1. The V gene end was trimmed by 6 bases and the J gene end by 0 bases; junction bases not matched to a gene: 13. There are 18 residues in the CDR3. Germline V gene lookup returns CDR1 MNHEY and CDR2 SMNVEV (reference sequence). The CDR3 DNA sequence: TGTGCCAGCAGCCAAGCCGCCCCTGGGACAGGGGGCTCCTACGAGCAGTACTTC. Translating it yields CASSQAAPGTGGSYEQYF.

The chain carries TRBV19 and TRBJ2-6; D not resolved. Trimming shortened V by 7 bases and J by 2 bases, and 9 bases separated the two germline ends. Per germline, CDR1 LNHDA and CDR2 SQIVND (reference sequence). The CDR3 spans 14 residues. DNA for the CDR3: TGTGCCAGTACCCCAACGGCTGGGGCCAACGTCCTGACTTTC. Translation gives CASTPTAGANVLTF.

The V and J genes are TRBV12-3 or TRBV12-4 and TRBJ2-2; TRBD1 might be the D (5 bases). The CDR3 is 11 amino acids. Trimming removed 8 bases from V and 6 bases from J, with 7 bases in between. The CDR3 region has the DNA TGTGCCAGCTGGGGCCCCGGGGAGCTGTTTTTT. It codes for CASWGPGELFF.

The rearrangement uses TRBV28 and TRBJ2-7, with D possibly being TRBD2 (6 bases). Looked up from germline, CDR1 is MDHEN and CDR2 is SYDVKM. The CDR3 covers 15 residues. Trimming took 5 bases from V and 5 from J, leaving 19 bases between them. The CDR3 nucleotides read TGTGCCAGCAGTCGCGGGGACCCCGGGCGACACGAGCAGTACTTC. This sequence encodes CASSRGDPGRHEQYF.

This clone was observed a handful of times. The V and J genes are TRBV11-2 and TRBJ2-7, with D tentatively TRBD1 (5 bases). V shed 5 bases and J shed 8 bases, with 22 bases lying between them. The V gene's germline CDR1 is SGHAT and CDR2 FQNNGV. This CDR3 is built from 15 residues. The CDR3 DNA sequence: TGTGCCAGCAGCGCCCGACCGTCGGACACGGAGCAGCAGTACTTC. It translates to CASSARPSDTEQQYF.

This rearrangement joins TRBV12-3 or TRBV12-4 to TRBJ1-2, with unresolved D. The CDR3 spans 12 residues. V lost 5 bases and J 4 bases, leaving 8 bases between the germline ends. CDR3 DNA sequence: TGTGCCAGCAGTCCGCAGATCTATGGCTACACCTTC. It specifies CASSPQIYGYTF.

The J gene is TRBJ1-1, the V gene TRBV5-5; D remains ambiguous. CDR3 length equals 12 residues. Trimming pared 4 bases from V and 0 bases from J, leaving 4 bases between. Germline CDR1 is SGHKS and CDR2 is YYEKEE (reference sequence). The CDR3 DNA reads TGTGCCAGCAGCCCCTTGAACACTGAAGCTTTCTTT. This codes for CASSPLNTEAFF.

This clone was detected only a few times. V is TRBV6-4 and J is TRBJ1-2; no reliable D call. The CDR3 is 14 amino acids. The germline V gene has CDR1 MRHNA and CDR2 SNTAGT. V was cut by 0 bases and J by 4 bases, with 9 bases left in between. CDR3 sequence reads: CASSDSRGVYGYTF. CDR3 in DNA: TGTGCCAGCAGTGACTCACGCGGGGTCTATGGCTACACCTTC.

The chain recombines TRBV7-2 with TRBJ2-7; TRBD1 matches 8 bases. This CDR3 spans 14 amino acids. V dropped 4 bases and J dropped 3; count of bases not matched to a gene: 5. Germline V gene lookup returns CDR1 SGHTA and CDR2 FQGNSA. The CDR3 loop is CASSSGQGRYEQYF. In DNA, the CDR3 is TGTGCCAGCAGCTCCGGACAGGGACGCTACGAGCAGTACTTC. Supplemented by reference TRBV7-2 and TRBJ2-7, the full variable domain reads GAGVSQSPSNKVTEKGKDVELRCDPISGHTALYWYRQSLGQGLEFLIYFQGNSAPDKSGLPSDRFSAERTGGSVSTLTIQRTQQEDSAVYLCASSSGQGRYEQYFGPGTRLTVT.

CDR3 in amino acids: CASSSGGANTEAFF. The CDR3 DNA reads as TGTGCCAGCAGTTCGGGGGGGGCGAACACTGAAGCTTTCTTT. V usage is TRBV6-6 and J usage is TRBJ1-1; TRBD1 is a possible D gene (6 bases). V was clipped by 4 bases and J by 1 base, with 10 bases between them. The germline CDR1 and CDR2 sequences are MNHNY and SVGAGI (reference sequence). CDR3 size: 14 residues.

The chain has TRBV6-5 and TRBJ1-1; D possibly corresponds to TRBD1 (6 bases). The germline CDR1 and CDR2 sequences are MNHEY and SVGAGI. Trimming stripped 8 bases from V and 0 bases from J, with 13 bases between. This CDR3 has 14 amino acids. CDR3 region: CASSQGIMNTEAFF. CDR3 nucleotide sequence: TGTGCCAGCTCACAGGGCATCATGAACACTGAAGCTTTCTTT.

The chain recombines TRBV6-5 with TRBJ2-5; TRBD2 matches at 12 bases. Germline V gene lookup returns CDR1 MNHEY and CDR2 SVGAGI. V lost 2 bases and J lost 5; bases outside the gene matches: 6. This CDR3 region has 16 residues. The CDR3 here is CASSYGLAGSHETQYF. CDR3 DNA sequence: TGTGCCAGCAGTTACGGACTAGCGGGATCACACGAGACCCAGTACTTC.

The rearrangement links TRBV28 to TRBJ2-2; 7 nucleotides match TRBD2. CDR1 and CDR2 (germline): MDHEN, SYDVKM. The CDR3 covers 14 residues. The CDR3 sequence is CGARGSPNTGELFF. The CDR3 DNA reads as TGTGGGGCGCGCGGGAGCCCAAACACCGGGGAGCTGTTTTTT. The full variable domain, in which reference TRBV28 and TRBJ2-2 provide the parts outside the CDR3, is DVKVTQSSRYLVKRTGEKVFLECVQDMDHENMFWYRQDPGLGLRLIYFSYDVKMKEKGDIPEGYSVSREKKERFSLILESASTNQTSMYLCGARGSPNTGELFFGEGSRLTVL.

The rearrangement joins TRBV18 to TRBJ2-7; D ambiguous. Trimming removed 2 bases at V and 1 base at J, with 6 bases between. Germline V CDR1 and CDR2: KGHSH, LQKENI. CDR3 size: 13 residues. The CDR3 here is CASSPSQSYEQYF. CDR3 coding DNA: TGTGCCAGCTCACCATCCCAATCCTACGAGCAGTACTTC.

This rearrangement joins TRBV11-2 to TRBJ2-1; a weak D match, TRBD2 (5 bases). CDR1 is SGHAT and CDR2 is FQNNGV in the germline V gene. V lost 3 bases and J 3 bases, leaving 15 bases between the germline ends. The CDR3 is 16 amino acids. The CDR3 nucleotides read TGTGCCAGCAGCTTGTCCCCCTCAGCGGACTACAATGAGCAGTTCTTC. Its translation is CASSLSPSADYNEQFF. The variable domain in full, with the rest retrieved from reference TRBV11-2 and TRBJ2-1, is EAGVAQSPRYKIIEKRQSVAFWCNPISGHATLYWYQQILGQGPKLLIQFQNNGVVDDSQLPKDRFSAERLKGVDSTLKIQPAKLEDSAVYLCASSLSPSADYNEQFFGPGTRLTVL.

This sequence joins TRBV19 and TRBJ1-5; D is unclear. Germline lookup yields CDR1 LNHDA and CDR2 SQIVND (reference sequence). Trimming stripped 8 bases from V and 4 bases from J, with 12 bases between. CDR3 size: 13 residues. The CDR3 region has the DNA TGTGCCAGTTCCCGATCCCTAAATCAGCCCCAGCATTTT. Protein sequence: CASSRSLNQPQHF. Together with reference TRBV19 and TRBJ1-5, the CDR3 gives the full variable domain: DGGITQSPKYLFRKEGQNVTLSCEQNLNHDAMYWYRQDPGQGLRLIYYSQIVNDFQKGDIAEGYSVSREKKESFPLTVTSAQKNPTAFYLCASSRSLNQPQHFGDGTRLSIL.

V is TRBV4-2 and J is TRBJ2-4; 10 bases line up with TRBD2. The length of the CDR3 is 15 residues. J lost 9 bases, V lost 4 bases, and 9 bases had no gene match. The germline V gene encodes CDR1 LGHNA and CDR2 YNFKEQ. The CDR3 nucleotides read TGTGCCAGCAGCCCTGGGTCAGCGGGAGGGGGCATTCAGTACTTC. As protein: CASSPGSAGGGIQYF.

This clone appeared a few times. The V call is TRBV3-1 (or the pseudogene TRBV3-2), the J call TRBJ1-1, with TRBD1 identical over 7 bases. V shed 1 base and J 1 base; nucleotides not matched to a gene: 15. In germline, CDR1 is LGHDT, CDR2 YNNKEL (reference sequence). The length of the CDR3 is 19 residues. As DNA, the CDR3 is TGTGCCAGCAGCCAAGCATCGCTGCTGACAGGGAAATGGAACACTGAAGCTTTCTTT. It translates to CASSQASLLTGKWNTEAFF.

This sequence joins TRBV30 and TRBJ2-7; 10 positions match TRBD2. Germline CDR1 GTSNPN, CDR2 SVGIG (reference sequence). The CDR3 spans 12 residues. This chain's CDR3 is CATTAGGYEQYF. The CDR3 DNA reads TGTGCGACGACAGCGGGAGGGTACGAGCAGTACTTC.

This chain uses TRBV11-3 with TRBJ2-7, with TRBD1 as a possible D gene (5 bases). The CDR3 spans 14 residues. V was trimmed by 0 bases and J by 6 bases, leaving 12 bases between them. Looked up from germline, CDR1 is SGHNT and CDR2 is YENEEA. The CDR3: CASSLEGGAGEQYF. CDR3 bases: TGTGCCAGCAGCTTAGAAGGTGGGGCCGGCGAGCAGTACTTC.